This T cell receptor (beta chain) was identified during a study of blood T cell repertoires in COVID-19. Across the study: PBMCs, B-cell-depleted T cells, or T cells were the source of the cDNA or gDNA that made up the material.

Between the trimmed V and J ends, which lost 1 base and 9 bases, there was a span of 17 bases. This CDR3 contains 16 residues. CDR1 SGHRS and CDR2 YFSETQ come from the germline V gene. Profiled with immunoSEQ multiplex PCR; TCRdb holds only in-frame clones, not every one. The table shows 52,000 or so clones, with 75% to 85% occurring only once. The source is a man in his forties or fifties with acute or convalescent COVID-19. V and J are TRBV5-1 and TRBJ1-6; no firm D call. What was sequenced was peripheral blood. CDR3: CASSLFGEASGSPLHF. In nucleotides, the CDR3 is TGCGCCAGCAGCTTGTTCGGGGAAGCAAGCGGTTCACCCCTCCACTTT.